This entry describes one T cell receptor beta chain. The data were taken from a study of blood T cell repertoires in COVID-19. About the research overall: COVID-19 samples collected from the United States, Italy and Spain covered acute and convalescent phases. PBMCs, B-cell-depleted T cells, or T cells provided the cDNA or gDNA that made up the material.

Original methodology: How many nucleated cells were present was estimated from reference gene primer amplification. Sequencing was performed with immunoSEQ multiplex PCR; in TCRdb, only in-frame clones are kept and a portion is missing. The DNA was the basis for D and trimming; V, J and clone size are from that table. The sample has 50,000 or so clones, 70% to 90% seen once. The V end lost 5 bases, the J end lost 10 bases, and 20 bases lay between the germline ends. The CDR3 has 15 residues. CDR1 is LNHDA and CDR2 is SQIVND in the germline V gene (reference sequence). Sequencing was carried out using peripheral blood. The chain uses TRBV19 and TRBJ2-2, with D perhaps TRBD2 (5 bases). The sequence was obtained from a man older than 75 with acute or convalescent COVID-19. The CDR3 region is CASSLTFGVEMELFF. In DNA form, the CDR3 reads TGTGCCAGTAGTCTGACGTTCGGGGTTGAGATGGAGCTGTTTTTT.